This TCR beta chain is drawn from a study of blood T cells in healthy people across ages. The use of a sample-barcoded 5' primer and a J-beta primer mix characterized a second PCR of about 6 to 12 cycles. The template-switch adaptor was a 5' adaptor with 12 random nucleotides. It tagged each cDNA molecule. TCRdb re-analysed the 5' RACE reads in MiXCR, keeping a single row per CDR3 protein. The sample yields some 750,000 distinct CDR3 sequences, 20% to 25% seen once. This clonotype was observed a few times. Deletions cut 5 bases from V and 4 bases from J, with 14 bases between. The CDR3 spans 14 residues. Germline CDR1 is SGHTA and CDR2 is FQGNSA.

The genes are TRBV7-2 and TRBJ1-1, with D perhaps matching TRBD1 (6 bases). The sequenced sample consisted of blood. The receptor was isolated from a man in his sixties or seventies in good health. CDR3 loop: CASSTQRGGTEAFF. The CDR3 bases are TGTGCCAGCAGCACCCAGAGGGGGGGCACTGAAGCTTTCTTT.